The 15 T cell receptor beta chains in this list originate from one sample, sequenced in a study of cytomegalovirus exposure and HLA in healthy donors. The PCR contained 60 Vbeta and 13 Jbeta primers. Method: immunoSEQ multiplex PCR; TCRdb's copy keeps in-frame clones and lacks some. Of about 200,000 clones listed, roughly 72% were seen once; the top ten hold 1.5% to 2%. The sample comprised PBMCs. Receptors originate from a man aged 25 to 45 in good health and CMV-seronegative.

This clone was detected only a few times. V gene TRBV9 combines with J gene TRBJ2-1; 7 nucleotides align to TRBD1. V was pared by 0 bases and J by 0 bases, with 6 bases of the junction left unmatched. Germline V gene data show CDR1 as SGDLS and CDR2 as YYNGEE. This CDR3 is 17 amino acids long. CDR3 residues: CASSVGPGQASYNEQFF. DNA for the CDR3: TGTGCCAGCAGCGTAGGGCCCGGACAGGCCTCCTACAATGAGCAGTTCTTC.

This chain uses TRBV27 with TRBJ2-7, with 10 bases aligning to TRBD1. V lost 4 bases, J lost 3 bases, and 6 bases stayed unmatched. Germline V gene data show CDR1 as MNHEY and CDR2 as SMNVEV (reference sequence). The CDR3 has 15 residues. For the CDR3, the DNA is TGTGCCAGCAGTTCTCCCGGGACAGGGGTCTACGAGCAGTACTTC. Its translation: CASSSPGTGVYEQYF.

The chain couples TRBV4-1 to TRBJ2-3; the match to TRBD2 covers 12 bases. Germline trimming cut 0 bases from V and 3 bases from J; bases unmatched to any gene: 4. Germline-derived CDR1 and CDR2 are MGHRA and YSYEKL. CDR3 length equals 17 residues. The CDR3 is CASSQESSGRATDTQYF. For the CDR3, the DNA is TGCGCCAGCAGCCAAGAATCTAGCGGGAGGGCGACAGATACGCAGTATTTT.

V and J are TRBV29-1 and TRBJ2-2; D gene ambiguous. Trimming took off 4 bases at V and 3 bases at J, with 9 bases between the two ends. Germline loops: CDR1 SQVTM, CDR2 ANQGSEA. CDR3 length equals 13 residues. CDR3 protein: CSVVSIDTGELFF. DNA for the CDR3: TGCAGCGTTGTGAGCATAGACACCGGGGAGCTGTTTTTT.

The V gene is TRBV5-1, the J gene TRBJ2-3; 12 positions match TRBD2. Germline V gene sequence: CDR1 SGHRS, CDR2 YFSETQ. V was pared by 5 bases and J by 4 bases, with 8 bases of the junction left unmatched. The CDR3 contains 16 residues. In DNA, the CDR3 is TGCGCCAGCAGACTAGCGGGAGGTCCCCCCGCAGATACGCAGTATTTT. This gives the protein CASRLAGGPPADTQYF.

The gene calls are TRBV6-5 and TRBJ2-7; 9 bases agree with TRBD1. Germline CDR1 reads MNHEY; CDR2 reads SVGAGI. The CDR3 loop spans 14 amino acids. V shed 4 bases and J 2 bases; nucleotides not matched to a gene: 3. CDR3 sequence reads: CASSSRDRAYEQYF. The DNA for the CDR3 is TGTGCCAGCAGTTCCCGGGACAGGGCCTACGAGCAGTACTTC.

V gene TRBV6-1 combines with J gene TRBJ2-1; 11 bases fit TRBD2. Trimming at V came to 4 bases and at J to 6 bases, leaving 5 bases not matched to a gene. The CDR3 loop spans 15 amino acids. Germline CDR1 is MNHNS and CDR2 is SASEGT. The CDR3 coding sequence is TGTGCCAGCAGTGCTTTAGCGGGAGGGGTCAATGAGCAGTTCTTC. As protein: CASSALAGGVNEQFF.

The V and J genes are TRBV5-1 and TRBJ2-5, with D possibly TRBD1 on 6 matching bases. The germline gives CDR1 SGHRS, CDR2 YFSETQ. This CDR3 comprises 16 residues. V was cut by 6 bases and J by 5 bases, with 23 bases left in between. The CDR3 spells CASTDIPRTAIETQYF. In DNA form, the CDR3 reads TGCGCCAGCACCGATATCCCGAGGACAGCCATCGAGACCCAGTACTTC.

CDR3 residues: CASSFGTSRYEQYF. CDR3 DNA sequence: TGCGCCAGCAGCTTCGGGACTAGTCGGTACGAGCAGTACTTC. This chain connects TRBV5-1 to TRBJ2-7, with 8 bases identical to TRBD2. Germline CDR1 and CDR2: SGHRS and YFSETQ. CDR3 size: 14 residues. Trimming cost V 2 bases and J 4 bases; bases outside gene matches: 5. The variable domain in full, completed from reference TRBV5-1 and TRBJ2-7, reads KAGVTQTPRYLIKTRGQQVTLSCSPISGHRSVSWYQQTPGQGLQFLFEYFSETQRNKGNFPGRFSGRQFSNSRSEMNVSTLELGDSALYLCASSFGTSRYEQYFGPGTRLTVT.

This chain uses TRBV5-4 with TRBJ1-1; 7 nucleotides line up with TRBD1. Germline V gene sequence: CDR1 SGHNT, CDR2 YYREEE (reference sequence). J lost 3 bases, V lost 4 bases, and 9 bases had no gene match. CDR3 length: 15 residues. CDR3: CASSPETGTYTEAFF. In DNA, the CDR3 is TGTGCCAGCAGCCCGGAGACAGGGACGTACACTGAAGCTTTCTTT.

The gene calls are TRBV5-6 and TRBJ1-1, with D maybe TRBD1 (6 bases). V was shortened by 5 bases and J by 0 bases, with 11 bases between the two germline ends. The CDR3 is 14 amino acids. Germline-derived CDR1 and CDR2 are SGHDT and YYEEEE. The CDR3 loop reads CASRLQGLNTEAFF. The CDR3 DNA sequence: TGTGCCAGCAGACTACAGGGTTTGAACACTGAAGCTTTCTTT.

The chain recombines TRBV2 with TRBJ2-7, with TRBD1 identical over 11 bases. V gave up 6 bases and J gave up 4 bases; unmatched junction bases: 5. The length of the CDR3 is 14 residues. Germline V gene lookup returns CDR1 SNHLY and CDR2 FYNNEI. The CDR3 is CASREGTGGYEQYF. DNA for the CDR3: TGTGCCAGCAGAGAGGGGACAGGGGGATACGAGCAGTACTTC.

This chain connects TRBV7-8 to TRBJ2-7, with 7 bases matching TRBD1. The CDR3 has 17 residues. The germline gives CDR1 SGHVS, CDR2 FQNEAQ. The junction had 17 bases not matched to a gene; V was cut back by 5 bases and J by 4 bases. The CDR3 nucleotides read TGTGCCAGCAGCCCACTAACAGGGGAATGGGCGAGTTACGAGCAGTACTTC. Its protein is CASSPLTGEWASYEQYF.

The chain carries TRBV6-5 and TRBJ2-7; possible D gene TRBD2, 5 bases. V dropped 8 bases and J dropped 2 bases, with 13 bases sitting between them. The CDR3 has 13 amino acids. Germline V lookup: CDR1 MNHEY, CDR2 SVGAGI. The CDR3 bases are TGTGCCAGCGAAAGACTGGGAGCCTACGAGCAGTACTTC. Translated, it gives CASERLGAYEQYF.

The chain has TRBV30 and TRBJ2-3; 8 nucleotides line up with TRBD2. Germline loops: CDR1 GTSNPN, CDR2 SVGIG (reference sequence). Trimming at V came to 5 bases and at J to 7 bases, leaving 14 bases not matched to a gene. This CDR3 has 15 amino acids. Here the CDR3 reads CAWSIAGRRINTQYF. The DNA of the CDR3 is TGTGCCTGGTCAATAGCGGGAAGGCGAATAAATACGCAGTATTTT.